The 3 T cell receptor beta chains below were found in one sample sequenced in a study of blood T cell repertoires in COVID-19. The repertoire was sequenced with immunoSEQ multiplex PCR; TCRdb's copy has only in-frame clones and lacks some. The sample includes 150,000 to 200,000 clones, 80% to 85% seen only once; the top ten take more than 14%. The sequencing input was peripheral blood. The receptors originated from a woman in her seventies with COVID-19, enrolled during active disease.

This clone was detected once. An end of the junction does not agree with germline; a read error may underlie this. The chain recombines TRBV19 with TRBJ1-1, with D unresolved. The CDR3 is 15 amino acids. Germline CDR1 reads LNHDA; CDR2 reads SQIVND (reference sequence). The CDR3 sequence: CASSIRGKENAEAFF. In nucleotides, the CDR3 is TGTGCCAGTAGTATCCGGGGTAAAGAGAACGCTGAAGCTTTCTTT.

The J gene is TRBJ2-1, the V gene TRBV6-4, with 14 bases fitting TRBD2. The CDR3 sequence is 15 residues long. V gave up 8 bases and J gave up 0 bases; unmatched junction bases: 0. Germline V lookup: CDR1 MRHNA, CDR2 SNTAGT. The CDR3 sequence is CASGLAGGSYNEQFF. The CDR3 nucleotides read TGTGCCAGCGGACTAGCGGGAGGCTCCTACAATGAGCAGTTCTTC.

In DNA, the CDR3 is TGTGCCAGCTCGAACAGGGGTTTAAATCAGCCCCAGCATTTT. This gives the protein CASSNRGLNQPQHF. The genes are TRBV27 and TRBJ1-5; 7 bases are a match to TRBD1. J gave up 4 bases and V 8 bases, and 8 bases lay outside the gene matches. Germline V CDR1 and CDR2: MNHEY, SMNVEV (reference sequence). The CDR3 totals 14 residues.